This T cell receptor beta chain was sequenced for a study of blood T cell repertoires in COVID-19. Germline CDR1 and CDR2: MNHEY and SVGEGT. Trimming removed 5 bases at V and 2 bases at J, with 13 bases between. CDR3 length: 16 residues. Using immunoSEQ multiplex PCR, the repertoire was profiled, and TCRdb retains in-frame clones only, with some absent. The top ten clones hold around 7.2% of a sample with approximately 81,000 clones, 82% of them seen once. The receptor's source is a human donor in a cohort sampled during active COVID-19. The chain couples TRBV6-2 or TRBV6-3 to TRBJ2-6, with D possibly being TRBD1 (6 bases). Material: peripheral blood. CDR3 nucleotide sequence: TGTGCCAGCAGTCATTCAGGGGTTACTGGGGCCAACGTCCTGACTTTC. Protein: CASSHSGVTGANVLTF.